This TCR beta chain stems from a study of cytomegalovirus exposure and HLA in healthy donors (dated 2017 in TCRdb). About the investigation overall: An earlier analysis of some 620 of the donors reported approximately 300 Gb of sequence data and around 100 million unique TCR beta sequences obtained from about 170 million T cells. In the later analysis, no new phenotypic data were used to find candidate immune exposures; instead, reliance was placed on TCR beta sequences and their occurrence across donors. Because of strong linkage in the cohort, five DR-DQ haplotypes were treated as single units for association and clustering. The study was designed to test whether signatures of past pathogen exposure could be identified by cataloging public T cell receptors. HLA typing included class I and class II loci at four-digit resolution. All discovery cohort repertoires had been generated on a single sequencing platform. The study combined high-throughput TCR immunosequencing, statistical association of individual TCRs with disease status, and machine learning to predict cytomegalovirus infection status. Donor age, sex, ethnicity and CMV serostatus were compiled alongside the repertoire data. An earlier analysis of 587 of the donors used high-throughput TCR beta sequencing to judge whether each TCR beta V gene segment behaved as functional or pseudogenic. Typing coverage differed by locus: A, B, C, DRB1 and DQB1 were typed in roughly 629-630 donors, DQA1 in 522, DPA1 in some 610, and DPB1 in around 440. The T cell repertoires of roughly 660 subjects were profiled by immunosequencing and related to cytomegalovirus serostatus. Roughly 310 gigabases of sequencing data and approximately 93 million unique TCR sequences were included in an early release covering 550 to 650 HLA-typed donors. Among over 350 genotyped donors of the cohort, an average of roughly 240,000 unique TCR beta nucleotide sequences were sequenced per donor, about a sixth of them non-productive. Along with the 666-subject first cohort, a separate validation cohort of some 130 different subjects was used. Genome-wide SNP genotypes for about 65% of the roughly 670 donors were used in a later genetic analysis, which treated that subset as a discovery cohort. Among the approximately 400 genotyped donors, approximately 76% belonged to the genetic ancestry cluster associated with self-reported Caucasian donors. A later analysis re-analyzed previously published TCR beta repertoires from approximately 670 donors and added high-resolution HLA genotyping to study TCR occurrence patterns. Results the study describes overall, beyond this receptor: A group of highly shared sequence variants was considered likely to be a technical artifact of the sequencing pipeline. According to a later analysis, parvovirus B19, influenza, CMV and Epstein-Barr virus appeared linked to several top co-occurrence clusters. Compared with the roughly 700-donor mean, donors in an Asian-associated ancestry cluster had fewer N-insertions in productive TCRs, according to a later genetic analysis. Immune exposure information for the cohort was limited to CMV serostatus. In a later analysis, the rate of TCR association differed among HLA loci, with DRB1 alleles having the most associated TCRs and HLA-C alleles having the fewest. A further reported finding was that TCR beta sequences accurately predicted the HLA-A and HLA-B alleles for most subjects in the first cohort. The earlier analysis of approximately 590 of the donors excluded 15 to 20 rarely observed V segments, including chromosome 9 orphons, because counts were too low. Because some donors lacked HLA typing at each locus, the association tests relied only on the typed subset. In this cohort, only TCR beta chains were sequenced, and detectable features were limited by the absence of alpha or paired-chain data. Strong co-occurrence of HLA alleles, especially DR and DQ, made assigning TCR associations to individual alleles difficult. Across donors, most TCR sequences were observed very rarely, whereas some public TCRs were present in many individuals. Broadly in line with IMGT annotations, most TCR beta V segments showed up in productive rearrangements about 87% or about 30% of the time in an earlier analysis of around 550 of the donors. The authors suggested that the approach could potentially be extended to other disease states and immunological phenotypes. The study listed 150 to 200 TCR beta chains as associated with cytomegalovirus. In a later genetic analysis, a missense DCLRE1C variant was associated with V-gene and J-gene trimming of TCR beta chains, and the association was replicated in an independent cohort. A later analysis found that HLA-associated TCR beta chains were more clonally expanded and had lower generation probabilities than equally common non-associated chains. A later analysis found that most CMV-associated TCR beta chains appeared HLA-restricted, with HLA associations seemingly driven largely by CMV exposure. The classifier was reported to diagnose cytomegalovirus status with high specificity and sensitivity in both the original and validation cohorts. Correlated functional status among segregating V segments might reflect linkage disequilibrium, but an unknown experimental factor could not be ruled out. Specific HLA alleles were associated with about 17,000 TCR beta sequences at a false discovery rate of 0.05 in a later analysis. Presence/absence analyses assumed roughly uniform sequencing depth across donors, an assumption that may not hold. Some IMGT-functional V segments, including TRBV6-2 and TRBV6-3, could not be told apart with the 87-base-pair reads, so those segments were excluded. A few of the identified cytomegalovirus-associated TCR beta chains were confirmed in vitro to be specific for cytomegalovirus antigens.

The cohort consisted of hundreds of healthy bone marrow donors. All cohort members were sampled while nominally healthy, although unrecorded immune exposures were likely present. The donor was CMV seronegative and was included in the group of a few hundred seronegative cohort members. A peripheral blood sample was collected from each donor, and TCR beta sequencing was performed on peripheral blood mononuclear cells. The Qiagen DNeasy Blood Extraction Kit was used to extract genomic DNA from the blood cell samples. The library was obtained by the immunoSEQ multiplex PCR assay. For the multiplex PCR, a mixture combining 60 forward primers for TCR Vbeta segments and 13 reverse primers for TCR Jbeta segments was used. Amplification of the CDR3 region of rearranged TCR beta genes was performed with a multiplex PCR assay on genomic DNA. Amplified TCR beta libraries were sequenced as 87-base-pair reads on the Illumina HiSeq System. For the original study's pipeline: A later analysis tallied approximately 87 million unique TCR beta chains across the approximately 670 repertoires, and approximately 9.9 million of those chains were shared by two or more donors. Raw reads were error-corrected and collapsed into unique sequences by a nearest-neighbor algorithm in which closely related sequences were merged to remove PCR and sequencing errors. CDR3 sequences were aligned to IMGT reference sequences to assign V, D and J gene segments. For a sequence to be retained, a match of at least six nucleotides was required to both a V gene segment and a J gene segment. A rearrangement counted as productive if the CDR3 had no stop codons and remained in frame with V and J, and every other rearrangement counted as non-productive. Following IMGT convention, CDR3 was defined as the stretch from the second conserved V-encoded cysteine to the conserved J-encoded phenylalanine. The earlier analysis of about 620 of the donors excluded sequences that lacked an unambiguous match to a single V gene segment. In an earlier analysis of approximately 590 of the donors, V segments were called functional above 56.7% productive rearrangements and were called segregating when the between-donor standard deviation exceeded 5%. A statistical classification framework was developed to diagnose cytomegalovirus status using the catalog of TCR beta chain sequences. A later analysis assigned V and J genes by comparing TCR nucleotide sequences with IMGT/GENE-DB human TR gene sequences. The TCRdist pipeline was used in a later analysis to assign CDR3 sequences and most-parsimonious VDJ recombination scenarios. In a later analysis, each TCR beta chain was defined by its CDR3 amino acid sequence together with its V-gene family, and reads without a unique V-gene family were excluded. As a way to deal with suspected cross-contamination and a sequencing artifact, a later analysis dropped hundreds of nucleotide sequences that were highly shared and had low generation probability. In a later analysis, a clonal expansion index was calculated for each public chain from normalized within-repertoire ranks of inferred template counts. In a later analysis, generation probabilities were computed with a VDJ recombination model fitted to out-of-frame rearrangements, and the resulting probabilities were checked against IGoR. In a later analysis, TCR-TCR, TCR-HLA and TCR-CMV co-occurrence was scored with hypergeometric tests, and a repertoire-size bias correction was applied to TCR pairs. False discovery rates were estimated in a later analysis by permuting HLA or CMV assignments 20 times. In a later analysis, co-occurring TCRs were grouped with DBSCAN, and TCRdist sequence similarity was added when clustering was performed within HLA-allele-positive subsets. For co-occurrence clustering, repertoires with fewer than 30,000 or more than 120,000 public chains were excluded, along with a handful of repertoires with anomalous nucleotide sharing. This immuneACCESS table, as held by TCRdb, lists in-frame sequences with V and J called but not all clones. Of the missing ones, under half trace to an unresolved V gene in checked studies; the others have no known cause. The DNA gave D and trimming, while V, J and clone size come from that table. This sample has about 150,000 clones in its table, and roughly 80% of those were observed once. Together, the top ten hold over 1.1% of the sample.

For CDR1 and CDR2, the germline V gene lists LGHNA and YSLEER. The CDR3 spans 15 residues, from the cysteine through the phenylalanine. Only the CDR3 portion is preserved as DNA: 45 bases, with reading frame beginning at the first base. Cut back by 0 bases and 7 bases, the V and J ends lie 13 bases apart. This clone has just a few counts. Which antigen it targets is not known. The record has no base qualities; no much larger clone is one base away. The source of this sequence is a man aged 18 to 29 in good health and CMV-seronegative. Sequenced sample: PBMCs. The rearranged segments are TRBV4-3 and TRBJ1-5, with the D gene too uncertain to name. CDR3 reads: CASSQDGLPGQPQHF. The DNA sequence is TGCGCCAGCAGCCAAGACGGCCTCCCCGGGCAGCCCCAGCATTTT.